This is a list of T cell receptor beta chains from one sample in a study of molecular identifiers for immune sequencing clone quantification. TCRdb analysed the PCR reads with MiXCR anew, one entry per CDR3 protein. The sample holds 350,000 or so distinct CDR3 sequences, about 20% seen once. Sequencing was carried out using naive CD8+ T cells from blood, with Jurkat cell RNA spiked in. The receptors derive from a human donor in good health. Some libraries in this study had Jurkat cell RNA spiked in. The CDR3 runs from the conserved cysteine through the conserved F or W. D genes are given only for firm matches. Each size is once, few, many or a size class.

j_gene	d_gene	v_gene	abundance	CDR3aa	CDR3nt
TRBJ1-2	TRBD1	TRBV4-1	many	CASSQLTTGGDYGYTF	TGCGCCAGCAGCCAACTCACGACAGGGGGGGACTATGGCTACACCTTC
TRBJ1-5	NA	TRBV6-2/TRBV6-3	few	CASSYVPGYNQPQHF	TGTGCCAGCAGTTACGTTCCAGGGTACAATCAGCCCCAGCATTTT
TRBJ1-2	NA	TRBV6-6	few	CASSYIVGRNYGYTF	TGTGCCAGCAGTTACATAGTTGGGAGGAACTATGGCTACACCTTC
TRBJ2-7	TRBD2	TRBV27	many	CASSLSRGLALYEQYF	TGTGCCAGCAGTTTATCTCGGGGACTAGCGCTTTACGAGCAGTACTTC
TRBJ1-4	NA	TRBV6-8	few	CASSPPSNGKLFF	TGTGCCAGCAGTCCTCCCTCTAATGGAAAACTGTTTTTT
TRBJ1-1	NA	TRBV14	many	CASSQDFGHLNTEAFF	TGTGCCAGCAGCCAAGATTTCGGACACCTAAACACTGAAGCTTTCTTT
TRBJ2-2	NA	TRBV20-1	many	CSARNSDPDGTGELFF	TGCAGTGCTAGAAATTCGGACCCCGATGGGACCGGGGAGCTGTTTTTT
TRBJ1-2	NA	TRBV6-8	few	CASSKGGGYTF	TGTGCCAGCAGCAAAGGGGGGGGCTACACCTTC
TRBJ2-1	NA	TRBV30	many	CAWSVYSYNEQFF	TGTGCCTGGAGTGTATATTCCTACAATGAGCAGTTCTTC
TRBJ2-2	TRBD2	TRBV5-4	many	CASSPGTKPTGELFF	TGTGCCAGCAGCCCCGGGACTAAACCCACCGGGGAGCTGTTTTTT
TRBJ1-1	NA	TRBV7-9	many	CASRIQGLNTEAFF	TGTGCCAGCAGAATCCAGGGATTGAACACTGAAGCTTTCTTT